These T cell receptor beta chains were read from a single sample in a study of T cell responses to AZD1222 COVID-19 vaccine. Measured with immunoSEQ multiplex PCR; TCRdb has only the in-frame clones, and not every one. The data contain about 31,000 clones, 88% of them seen just once; the ten biggest clones take up less than 15%. Here the sequenced sample was peripheral blood, taken 28 days after the second AZD1222 dose. The origin of the receptors is an adult who received the AZD1222 COVID-19 vaccine. CDR3s include the opening cysteine and the closing phenylalanine or tryptophan. The D gene is left open where the match is weak. Where a row states a size, it is once, few, many or the class of an expanded clone; other rows omit it.

cdr3_aa cdr3_nt j_call d_call v_call clone_size
CAWRKGGGYTF TGTGCCTGGAGAAAAGGAGGGGGCTACACCTTC TRBJ1-2 . TRBV30 .
CASSERMGTNYGYTF TGTGCCAGCAGTGAAAGGATGGGCACGAACTATGGCTACACCTTC TRBJ1-2 . TRBV2 .
CASSAGQGRGYTF TGCGCCAGCAGCGCGGGACAGGGCAGGGGCTACACCTTC TRBJ1-2 TRBD1 TRBV5-1 .
CASSPIYGAEQYF TGTGCCAGCAGCCCTATTTATGGGGCTGAGCAGTACTTC TRBJ2-7 . TRBV7-3 .
CASSNDTAPGNQPQHF TGTGCCAGTAGTAACGATACGGCGCCGGGCAATCAGCCCCAGCATTTT TRBJ1-5 . TRBV19 few
CASSSPGSMFPYTF TGTGCCAGCAGCTCGCCCGGGTCCATGTTCCCCTACACCTTC TRBJ1-2 . TRBV7-2 .
CASSYGDRGPTEAFF TGTGCCAGCAGTTACGGGGACAGGGGGCCTACTGAAGCTTTCTTT TRBJ1-1 TRBD1 TRBV6-2/TRBV6-3 .
CASSEARLSEGYTF TGTGCCAGCAGTGAAGCCCGACTCTCAGAGGGCTACACCTTC TRBJ1-2 . TRBV2 .
CASRRAGGLNEQFF TGTGCCAGCAGGCGAGCGGGGGGGCTGAATGAGCAGTTCTTC TRBJ2-1 TRBD2 TRBV6-5 .
CASSLIAGGQGETQYF TGTGCCAGCAGCTTAATAGCGGGGGGCCAGGGGGAGACCCAGTACTTC TRBJ2-5 TRBD2 TRBV7-6 .
CSGRAGDENTEAFF TGCAGCGGTAGGGCAGGTGACGAAAACACTGAAGCTTTCTTT TRBJ1-1 . TRBV29-1 once
CASSLGETQYF TGTGCCAGCAGTCTGGGGGAGACCCAGTACTTC TRBJ2-5 . TRBV6-5 .
CASSYSNSPREGYTF TGTGCCAGCAGTTACTCAAATTCACCGAGGGAGGGCTACACCTTC TRBJ1-2 . TRBV6-5 .
CAILQGTNSPLHF TGTGCCATCCTACAGGGGACTAATTCACCCCTCCACTTT TRBJ1-6 TRBD1 TRBV2 once
CASSSEGTDDGYTF TGTGCCAGTAGCTCCGAGGGGACGGACGATGGCTACACCTTC TRBJ1-2 . TRBV19 .
CASSLGDSRRAEAFF TGTGCCAGCAGCTTAGGGGATTCCAGACGAGCTGAAGCTTTCTTT TRBJ1-1 . TRBV7-9 once
CARSLVWDTKGNEQFF TGTGCCAGAAGCTTGGTCTGGGACACCAAGGGCAATGAGCAGTTCTTC TRBJ2-1 . TRBV5-3 .
CASGLNSGNTIYF TGTGCCAGCGGTCTTAACTCTGGAAACACCATATATTTT TRBJ1-3 . TRBV2 .
CASRDRGRREQYF TGTGCCAGCCGGGACAGGGGGCGAAGGGAGCAGTACTTC TRBJ2-7 TRBD1 TRBV19 .
CAWSVGGLRETQYF TGTGCCTGGAGTGTTGGGGGGCTGAGAGAGACCCAGTACTTC TRBJ2-5 . TRBV30 .
CASSLDRDTLTTFF TGTGCCAGCAGCTTAGATCGGGACACCCTCACCACTTTCTTT TRBJ1-1 . TRBV11-3 few
CASSQASADPGETQYF TGTGCCAGCTCACAGGCTAGCGCGGATCCTGGGGAGACCCAGTACTTC TRBJ2-5 . TRBV18 .
CASSFNRVNTEAFF TGTGCCAGCAGTTTCAACAGGGTGAACACTGAAGCTTTCTTT TRBJ1-1 . TRBV27 .
CATSSQGGYTEAFF TGTGCCACCAGCTCCCAGGGCGGTTACACTGAAGCTTTCTTT TRBJ1-1 . TRBV15 .
CASSYSSRAGQPQHF TGTGCCAGCAGTTACTCGAGCAGGGCAGGTCAGCCCCAGCATTTT TRBJ1-5 . TRBV6-5 .
CASSPEGQSTDTQYF TGCGCCAGCAGCCCCGAAGGACAGAGCACAGATACGCAGTATTTT TRBJ2-3 . TRBV5-1 .
CASRREGLAYYEQYF TGTGCCAGCAGACGGGAGGGACTAGCTTACTACGAGCAGTACTTC TRBJ2-7 TRBD2 TRBV6-5 .
CASSIRTLNTEAFF TGTGCCAGCTCAATTCGGACACTAAACACTGAAGCTTTCTTT TRBJ1-1 . TRBV18 .
CASKADSTNTGELFF TGTGCCAGCAAAGCGGACAGCACTAACACCGGGGAGCTGTTTTTT TRBJ2-2 . TRBV6-5 .